The sequence of this T cell receptor (beta chain) was determined in a study of T cells in Graves' hyperthyroidism and ophthalmopathy. The overall study: Before any treatment, at initial diagnosis, peripheral blood was collected.

The sample holds many counts of this clonotype. V lost 8 bases and J lost 2, with 13 bases in between. This CDR3 has 14 residues. From germline, CDR1 is MDHEN and CDR2 SYDVKM. Amplification of TCR beta CDR3 regions used RNA as the template. An initial round of RT-PCR targeting the TCR CDR3 relied on the HTBI primer set. One entry per CDR3 protein, called by TCRdb with MiXCR from the multiplex PCR reads. The data show 550,000 to 800,000 distinct CDR3 sequences, roughly 17% seen once. Patients were aged 18 to 65, had disease duration under 2 months, and had newly diagnosed hyperthyroidism. Patients were excluded for uncontrolled infection, other autoimmune disease, pregnancy or lactation. Thyroid ultrasound and orbital computed tomography, with clinical symptoms and serum thyroxine and TRAb, informed diagnoses.

The TCR comes from a man over 45 with Graves' hyperthyroidism. Sample: blood. The chain carries TRBV28 and TRBJ1-5; D is unresolved. CDR3 amino acids: CASLQLPGNQPQHF. The CDR3, as DNA: TGTGCCAGCTTACAACTCCCGGGCAATCAGCCCCAGCATTTT.